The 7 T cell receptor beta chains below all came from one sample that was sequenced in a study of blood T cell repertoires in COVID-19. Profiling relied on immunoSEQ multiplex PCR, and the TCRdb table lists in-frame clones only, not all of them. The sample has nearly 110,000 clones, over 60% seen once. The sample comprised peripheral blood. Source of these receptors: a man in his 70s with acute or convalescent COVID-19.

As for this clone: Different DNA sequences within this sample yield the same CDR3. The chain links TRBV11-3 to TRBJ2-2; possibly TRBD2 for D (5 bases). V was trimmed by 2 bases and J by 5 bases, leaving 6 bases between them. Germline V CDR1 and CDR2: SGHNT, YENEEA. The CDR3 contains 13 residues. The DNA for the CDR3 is TGTGCCAGCAGCTTACGAGGGACCGGGGAGCTGTTTTTT. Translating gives CASSLRGTGELFF. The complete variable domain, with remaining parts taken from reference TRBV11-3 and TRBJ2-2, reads EAGVVQSPRYKIIEKKQPVAFWCNPISGHNTLYWYLQNLGQGPELLIRYENEEAVDDSQLPKDRFSAERLKGVDSTLKIQPAELGDSAVYLCASSLRGTGELFFGEGSRLTVL.

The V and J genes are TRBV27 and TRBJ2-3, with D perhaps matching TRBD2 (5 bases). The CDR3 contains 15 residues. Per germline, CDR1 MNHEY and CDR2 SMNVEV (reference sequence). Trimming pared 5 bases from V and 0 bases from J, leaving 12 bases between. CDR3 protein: CASSPRLASTDTQYF. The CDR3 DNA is TGTGCCAGCAGTCCCCGGCTAGCTAGCACAGATACGCAGTATTTT.

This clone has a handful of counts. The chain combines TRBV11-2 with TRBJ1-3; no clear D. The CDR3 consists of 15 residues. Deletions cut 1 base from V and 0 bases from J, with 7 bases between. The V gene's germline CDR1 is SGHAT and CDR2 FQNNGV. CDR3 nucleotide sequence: TGTGCCAGCAGCTTAGGTGGAGCCTCTGGAAACACCATATATTTT. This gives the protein CASSLGGASGNTIYF.

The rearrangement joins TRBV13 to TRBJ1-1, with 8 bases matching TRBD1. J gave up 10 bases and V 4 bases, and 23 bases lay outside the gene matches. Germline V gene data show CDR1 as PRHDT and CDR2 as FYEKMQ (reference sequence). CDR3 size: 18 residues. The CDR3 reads CASSSLGGAGGSGLVAFF. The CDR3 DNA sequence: TGTGCCAGCAGCTCATTAGGAGGGGCAGGGGGCAGTGGGTTGGTAGCTTTCTTT.

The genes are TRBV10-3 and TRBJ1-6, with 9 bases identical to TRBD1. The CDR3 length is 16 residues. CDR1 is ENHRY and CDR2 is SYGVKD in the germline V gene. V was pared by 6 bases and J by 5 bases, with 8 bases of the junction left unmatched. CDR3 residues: CAIRATGGANNSPLHF. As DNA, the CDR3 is TGTGCCATCAGGGCCACAGGGGGCGCGAATAATTCACCCCTCCACTTT.

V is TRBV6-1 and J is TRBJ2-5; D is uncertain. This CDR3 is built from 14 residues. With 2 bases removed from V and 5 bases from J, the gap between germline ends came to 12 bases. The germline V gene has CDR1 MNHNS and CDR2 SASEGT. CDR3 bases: TGTGCCAGCAGTGAAATGTCCCTTCCGGAGACCCAGTACTTC. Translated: CASSEMSLPETQYF.

The CDR3: CASSSQGGTANEKLFF. The CDR3 bases are TGCGCCAGCAGCTCGCAGGGCGGGACGGCTAATGAAAAACTGTTTTTT. This chain connects TRBV5-1 to TRBJ1-4; the D gene is possibly TRBD1 (5 bases). The CDR3 is 16 residues long. Per the germline V gene, CDR1 is SGHRS and CDR2 is YFSETQ. V lost 3 bases and J 3 bases, leaving 15 bases between the germline ends.